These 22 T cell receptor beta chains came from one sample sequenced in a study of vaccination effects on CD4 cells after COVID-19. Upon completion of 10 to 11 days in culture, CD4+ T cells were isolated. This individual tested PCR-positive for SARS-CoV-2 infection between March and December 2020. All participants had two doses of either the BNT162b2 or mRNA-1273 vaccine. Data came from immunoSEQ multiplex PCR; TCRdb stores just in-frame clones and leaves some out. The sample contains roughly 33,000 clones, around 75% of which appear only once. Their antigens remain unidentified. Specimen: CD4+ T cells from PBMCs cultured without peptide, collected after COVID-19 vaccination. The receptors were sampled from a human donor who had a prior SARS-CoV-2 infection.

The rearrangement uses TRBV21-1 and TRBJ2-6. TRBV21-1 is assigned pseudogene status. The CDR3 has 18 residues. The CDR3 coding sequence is TGTGCCAGCAGCGACCGGCGCAAAGGTGCTCCTGGGGCCAACGTCCTGACTTTC. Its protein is CASSDRRKGAPGANVLTF.

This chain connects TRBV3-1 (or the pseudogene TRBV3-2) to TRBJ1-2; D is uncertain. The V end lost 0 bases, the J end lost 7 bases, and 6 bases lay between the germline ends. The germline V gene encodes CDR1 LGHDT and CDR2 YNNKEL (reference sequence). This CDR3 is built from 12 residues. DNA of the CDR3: TGTGCCAGCAGCCAAGATCAACGTGGCTACACCTTC. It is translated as CASSQDQRGYTF.

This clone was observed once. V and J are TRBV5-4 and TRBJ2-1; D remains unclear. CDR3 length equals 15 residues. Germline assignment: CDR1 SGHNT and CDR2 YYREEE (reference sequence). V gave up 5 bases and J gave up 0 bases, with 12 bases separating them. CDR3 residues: CASSSQLRSYNEQFF. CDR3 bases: TGTGCCAGCAGTTCACAGCTTCGCTCCTACAATGAGCAGTTCTTC. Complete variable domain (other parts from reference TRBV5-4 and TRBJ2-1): ETGVTQSPTHLIKTRGQQVTLRCSSQSGHNTVSWYQQALGQGPQFIFQYYREEENGRGNFPPRFSGLQFPNYSSELNVNALELDDSALYLCASSSQLRSYNEQFFGPGTRLTVL.

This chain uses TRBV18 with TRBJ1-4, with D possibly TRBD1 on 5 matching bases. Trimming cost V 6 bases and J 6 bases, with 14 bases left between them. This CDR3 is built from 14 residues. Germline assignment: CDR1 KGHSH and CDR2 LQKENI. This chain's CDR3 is CASSTRGRDEKLFF. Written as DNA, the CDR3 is TGTGCCAGCTCCACCCGGGGCCGAGATGAAAAACTGTTTTTT.

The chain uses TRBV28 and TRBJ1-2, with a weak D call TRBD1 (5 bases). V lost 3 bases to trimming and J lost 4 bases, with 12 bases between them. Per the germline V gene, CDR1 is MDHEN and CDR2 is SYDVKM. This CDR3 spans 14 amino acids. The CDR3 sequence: CASSLGPKAYGYTF. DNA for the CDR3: TGTGCCAGCAGTTTGGGACCGAAAGCCTATGGCTACACCTTC.

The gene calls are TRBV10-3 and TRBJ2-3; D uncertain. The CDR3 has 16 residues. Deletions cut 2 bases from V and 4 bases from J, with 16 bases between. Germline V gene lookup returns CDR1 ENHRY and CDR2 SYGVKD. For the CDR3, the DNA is TGTGCCATCAGTGAGCGGGTAGCCGTGGAACCAGATACGCAGTATTTT. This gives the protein CAISERVAVEPDTQYF.

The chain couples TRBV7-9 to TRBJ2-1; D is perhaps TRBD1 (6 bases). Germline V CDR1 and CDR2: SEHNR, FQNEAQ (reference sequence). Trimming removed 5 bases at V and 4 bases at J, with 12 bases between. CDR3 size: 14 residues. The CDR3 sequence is CASSTDSRYNEQFF. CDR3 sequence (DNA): TGTGCCAGCAGCACGGACAGCCGATACAATGAGCAGTTCTTC.

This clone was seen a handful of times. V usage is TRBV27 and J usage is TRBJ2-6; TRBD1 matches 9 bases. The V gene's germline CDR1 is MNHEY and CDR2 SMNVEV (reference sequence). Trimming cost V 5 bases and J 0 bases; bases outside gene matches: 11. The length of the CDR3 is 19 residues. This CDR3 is CASSTIRQGGGSGANVLTF. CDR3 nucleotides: TGTGCCAGCAGTACCATTCGACAGGGGGGGGGCTCTGGGGCCAACGTCCTGACTTTC.

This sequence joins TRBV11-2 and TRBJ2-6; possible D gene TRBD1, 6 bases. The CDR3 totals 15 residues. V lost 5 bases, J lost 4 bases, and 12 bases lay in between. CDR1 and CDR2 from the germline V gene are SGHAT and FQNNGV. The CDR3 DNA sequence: TGTGCCAGCAGCAGACAGGTATCCGGGGCCAACGTCCTGACTTTC. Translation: CASSRQVSGANVLTF.

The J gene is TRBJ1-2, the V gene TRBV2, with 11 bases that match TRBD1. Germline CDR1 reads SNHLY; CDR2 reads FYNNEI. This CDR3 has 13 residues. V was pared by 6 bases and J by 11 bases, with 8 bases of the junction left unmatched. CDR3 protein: CASSGDRGEPYTF. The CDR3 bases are TGTGCCAGCAGCGGGGACAGGGGGGAACCTTACACCTTC.

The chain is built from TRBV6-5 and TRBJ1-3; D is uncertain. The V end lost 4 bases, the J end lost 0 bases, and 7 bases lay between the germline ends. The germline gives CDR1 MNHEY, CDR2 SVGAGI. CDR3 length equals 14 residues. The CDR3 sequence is CASSSQASGNTIYF. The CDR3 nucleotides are TGTGCCAGCAGTTCGCAAGCCTCTGGAAACACCATATATTTT.

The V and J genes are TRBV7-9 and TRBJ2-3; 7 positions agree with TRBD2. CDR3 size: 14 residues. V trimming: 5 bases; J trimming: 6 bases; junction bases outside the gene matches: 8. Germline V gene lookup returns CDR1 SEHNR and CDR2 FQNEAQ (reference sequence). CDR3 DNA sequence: TGTGCCAGCAGCCCGGGACTACCCGTGGATACGCAGTATTTT. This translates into CASSPGLPVDTQYF.

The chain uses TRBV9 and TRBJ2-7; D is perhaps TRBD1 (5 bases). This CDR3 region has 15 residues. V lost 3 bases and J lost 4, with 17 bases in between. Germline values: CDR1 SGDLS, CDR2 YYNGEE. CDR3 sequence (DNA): TGTGCCAGCAGCGCTCGCCCTTCCAGGGATTACGAGCAGTACTTC. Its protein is CASSARPSRDYEQYF.

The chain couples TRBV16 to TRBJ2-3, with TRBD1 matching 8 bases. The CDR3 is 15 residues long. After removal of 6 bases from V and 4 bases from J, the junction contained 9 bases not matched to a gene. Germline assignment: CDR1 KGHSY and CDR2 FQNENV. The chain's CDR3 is CASSRLGQGSDTQYF. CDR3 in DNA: TGTGCCAGCAGTCGCCTTGGACAGGGATCAGATACGCAGTATTTT.

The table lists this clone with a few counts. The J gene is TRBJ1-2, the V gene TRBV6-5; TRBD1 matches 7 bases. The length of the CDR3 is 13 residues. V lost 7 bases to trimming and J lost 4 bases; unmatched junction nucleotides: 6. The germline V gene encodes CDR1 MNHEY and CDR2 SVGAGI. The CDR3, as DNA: TGTGCCAGCAAACCGACAGGGTCCTATGGCTACACCTTC. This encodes CASKPTGSYGYTF.

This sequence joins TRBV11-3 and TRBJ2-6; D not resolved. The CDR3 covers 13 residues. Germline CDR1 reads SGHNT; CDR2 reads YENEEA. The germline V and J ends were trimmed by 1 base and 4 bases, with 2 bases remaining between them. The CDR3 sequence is CASSLGGANVLTF. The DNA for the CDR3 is TGTGCCAGCAGCTTAGGAGGGGCCAACGTCCTGACTTTC.

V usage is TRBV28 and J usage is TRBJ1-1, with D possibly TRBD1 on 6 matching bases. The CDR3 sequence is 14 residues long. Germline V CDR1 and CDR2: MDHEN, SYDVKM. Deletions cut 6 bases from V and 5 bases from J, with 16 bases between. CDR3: CASRQQGSWTEAFF. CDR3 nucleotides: TGTGCCAGCAGACAACAGGGTTCCTGGACTGAAGCTTTCTTT.

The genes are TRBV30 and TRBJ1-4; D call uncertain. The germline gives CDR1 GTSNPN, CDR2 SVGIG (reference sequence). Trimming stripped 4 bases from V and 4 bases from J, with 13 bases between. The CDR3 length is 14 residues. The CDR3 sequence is CAWNREAVNEKLFF. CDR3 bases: TGTGCCTGGAATCGGGAGGCGGTTAATGAAAAACTGTTTTTT.

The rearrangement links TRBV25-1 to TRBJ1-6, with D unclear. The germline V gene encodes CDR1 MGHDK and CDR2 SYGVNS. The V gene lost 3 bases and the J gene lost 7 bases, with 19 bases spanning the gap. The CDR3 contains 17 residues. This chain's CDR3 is CASSDGEQELWNSPLHF. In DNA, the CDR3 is TGTGCCAGCAGTGATGGGGAGCAAGAGCTTTGGAATTCACCCCTCCACTTT.

The CDR3 DNA reads TGTGCCAGCTCACCGCAGGGGGGGGCCAACGTCCTGACTTTC. Its translation is CASSPQGGANVLTF. The genes are TRBV18 and TRBJ2-6; weak D call: TRBD1 (6 bases). This CDR3 contains 14 residues. Germline CDR1 is KGHSH and CDR2 is LQKENI. Trimming cost V 3 bases and J 4 bases, with 7 bases left between them.

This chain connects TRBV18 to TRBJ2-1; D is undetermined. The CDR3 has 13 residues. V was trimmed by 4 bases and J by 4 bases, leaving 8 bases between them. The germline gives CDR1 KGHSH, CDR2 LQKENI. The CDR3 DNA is TGTGCCAGCTCACTAACTAAATACAATGAGCAGTTCTTC. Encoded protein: CASSLTKYNEQFF.

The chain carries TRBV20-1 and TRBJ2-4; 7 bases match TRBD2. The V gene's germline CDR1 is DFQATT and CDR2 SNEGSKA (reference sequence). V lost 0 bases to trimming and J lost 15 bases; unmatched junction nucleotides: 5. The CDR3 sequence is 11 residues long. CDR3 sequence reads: CSARDRRTRYF. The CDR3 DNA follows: TGCAGTGCTAGAGATAGGAGGACTAGGTACTTC.